A selection of T cell receptor beta chains follows, all from one sample in a study of brain T cells in children with intractable seizures. Assay used: immunoSEQ multiplex PCR; TCRdb lists only in-frame clones, some missing. The table has about 340,000 clones, nearly 95% seen once. Sequenced material: peripheral blood, taken around 5 months after surgery. All receptors derive from a boy younger than two with tuberous sclerosis and intractable seizures. CDR3s include the opening cysteine and the closing phenylalanine or tryptophan. A D gene is named only where the DNA matches it firmly. For some rows the clone size is stated as once, few or many, or as a class when expanded; others skip it.

size,D,J,V,CDR3,DNA
NA,NA,TRBJ1-1,TRBV6-4,CASSPEGIGREAFF,TGTGCCAGCAGTCCCGAGGGAATCGGTCGTGAAGCTTTCTTT
NA,NA,TRBJ1-1,TRBV25-1,CASSEHTNTEAFF,TGTGCCAGCAGTGAACACACGAACACTGAAGCTTTCTTT
few,NA,TRBJ1-3,TRBV11-3,CASSLASGNTIYF,TGTGCCAGCAGCCTCGCCTCTGGAAACACCATATATTTT
NA,NA,TRBJ2-6,TRBV2,CASGGLLSGANVLTF,TGTGCCAGCGGGGGACTGCTCTCTGGGGCCAACGTCCTGACTTTC
NA,NA,TRBJ2-1,TRBV30,CAWSPRLTHEQFF,TGTGCCTGGAGTCCACGACTTACCCATGAGCAGTTCTTC
NA,NA,TRBJ2-7,TRBV7-9,CASSLGSGEGDYEQYF,TGTGCCAGCAGCTTAGGTTCAGGGGAGGGTGACTACGAGCAGTACTTC
few,NA,TRBJ2-1,TRBV7-6,CASSSPGTGDYNEQFF,TGTGCCAGCAGTTCCCCAGGGACGGGAGATTACAATGAGCAGTTCTTC
NA,TRBD1,TRBJ2-3,TRBV24-1,CATSDQGQGIDTQYF,TGTGCCACCAGTGACCAGGGACAGGGGATAGATACGCAGTATTTT
NA,NA,TRBJ2-3,TRBV30,CAWSSGTSHTDTQYF,TGTGCCTGGAGCTCCGGGACTTCCCACACAGATACGCAGTATTTT
NA,TRBD2,TRBJ2-7,TRBV19,CAPLGWTREEIPGLAYEQYF,TGTGCCCCTCTGGGTTGGACCAGGGAGGAGATCCCGGGACTAGCCTACGAGCAGTACTTC
NA,TRBD1,TRBJ2-7,TRBV10-3,CAISESTLTGPYEQYF,TGTGCCATCAGTGAGTCTACCCTGACAGGGCCCTACGAGCAGTACTTC
few,NA,TRBJ2-7,TRBV4-2,CASSPRLAYEQYF,TGTGCCAGCAGCCCGCGACTAGCCTACGAGCAGTACTTC
NA,NA,TRBJ2-3,TRBV13,CASSQASTDTQYF,TGTGCCAGCAGCCAAGCCTCCACAGATACGCAGTATTTT
NA,NA,TRBJ2-7,TRBV3-1/TRBV3-2,CASSYGQYEQYF,TGTGCCAGCAGCTATGGACAGTACGAGCAGTACTTC
NA,TRBD1,TRBJ1-1,TRBV30,CAWKARGRENTEAFF,TGTGCCTGGAAGGCCAGGGGGCGGGAGAACACTGAAGCTTTCTTT
NA,TRBD1,TRBJ1-2,TRBV6-5,CASSYGQGIGYTF,TGTGCCAGCAGTTACGGACAGGGTATTGGCTACACCTTC
once,NA,TRBJ1-1,TRBV5-1,CASSANSFSEAFF,TGCGCCAGCAGCGCCAACAGTTTTTCTGAAGCTTTCTTT
NA,NA,TRBJ1-5,TRBV29-1,CSVEMGYGQPQHF,TGCAGCGTTGAAATGGGGTACGGTCAGCCCCAGCATTTT
few,NA,TRBJ1-2,TRBV5-4,CASGANGANYGYTF,TGTGCCAGCGGCGCAAACGGGGCCAACTATGGCTACACCTTC
NA,NA,TRBJ2-2,TRBV6-1,CASSEKGANTGELFF,TGTGCCAGCAGTGAGAAGGGGGCGAACACCGGGGAGCTGTTTTTT
NA,NA,TRBJ1-4,TRBV6-5,CASRADTATNEKLFF,TGTGCCAGCAGGGCGGACACCGCAACTAATGAAAAACTGTTTTTT
NA,NA,TRBJ2-4,TRBV28,CASTKDSKKNIQYF,TGTGCCAGCACAAAGGACAGCAAAAAAAACATTCAGTACTTC
once,NA,TRBJ2-2,TRBV23-1,CASSKGRQEKNTGELFF,TGCGCCAGCAGTAAGGGGCGCCAGGAAAAAAACACCGGGGAGCTGTTTTTT
NA,TRBD1,TRBJ2-1,TRBV7-6,CASSPPLQGVDEQFF,TGTGCCAGCAGCCCACCCCTACAGGGGGTCGATGAGCAGTTCTTC
NA,NA,TRBJ1-2,TRBV25-1,CASSPSGGGYTF,TGTGCCAGCAGTCCCTCCGGGGGGGGCTACACCTTC
NA,NA,TRBJ1-1,TRBV6-4,CASSKGENTEAFF,TGTGCCAGCAGTAAGGGGGAGAACACTGAAGCTTTCTTT
NA,NA,TRBJ2-7,TRBV20-1,CSARLIYEQYF,TGCAGTGCTCGCCTTATCTACGAGCAGTACTTC
NA,NA,TRBJ2-5,TRBV21-1,CASSKRWGKQETQYF,TGTGCCAGCAGCAAAAGGTGGGGAAAACAAGAGACCCAGTACTTC